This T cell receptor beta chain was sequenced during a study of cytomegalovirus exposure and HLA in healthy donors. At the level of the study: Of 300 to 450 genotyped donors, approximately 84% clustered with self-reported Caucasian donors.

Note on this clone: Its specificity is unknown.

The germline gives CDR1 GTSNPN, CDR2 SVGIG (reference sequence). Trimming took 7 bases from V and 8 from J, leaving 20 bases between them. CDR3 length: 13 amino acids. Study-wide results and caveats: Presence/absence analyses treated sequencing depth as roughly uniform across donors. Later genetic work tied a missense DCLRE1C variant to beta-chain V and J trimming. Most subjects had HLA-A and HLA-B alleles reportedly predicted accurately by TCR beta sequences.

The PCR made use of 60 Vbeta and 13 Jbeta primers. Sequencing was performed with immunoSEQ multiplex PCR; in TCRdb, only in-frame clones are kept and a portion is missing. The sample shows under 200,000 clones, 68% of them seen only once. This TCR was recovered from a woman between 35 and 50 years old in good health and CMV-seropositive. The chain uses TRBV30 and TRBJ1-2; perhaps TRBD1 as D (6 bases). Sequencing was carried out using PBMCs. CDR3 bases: TGTGCCTCTGCAGAGAGGGGGTCTTGGGGCTACACCTTC. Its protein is CASAERGSWGYTF.